Below are 20 T cell receptor beta chains sequenced from a single sample in a study of blood T cell repertoires in COVID-19. This table comes from immunoSEQ multiplex PCR, and its TCRdb copy is limited to in-frame clones, with some not included. In the table there are 270,000 or so clones, about 85% of which are singletons. Sequencing input: PBMCs or T cells enriched from blood (not recorded which). The receptors originated from a woman in her fifties or sixties who had been exposed to COVID-19.

The genes are TRBV9 and TRBJ1-2, with a tentative D call TRBD1 (5 bases). Trimming took 1 base from V and 3 from J, leaving 13 bases between them. The CDR3 totals 15 residues. The germline CDR1 and CDR2 sequences are SGDLS and YYNGEE. CDR3 residues: CASSVRQGGDYGYTF. The CDR3 DNA follows: TGTGCCAGCAGCGTAAGGCAGGGCGGCGACTATGGCTACACCTTC. The full variable domain, with the rest looked up from reference TRBV9 and TRBJ1-2, is DSGVTQTPKHLITATGQRVTLRCSPRSGDLSVYWYQQSLDQGLQFLIQYYNGEERAKGNILERFSAQQFPDLHSELNLSSLELGDSALYFCASSVRQGGDYGYTFGSGTRLTVV.

V gene TRBV7-2 combines with J gene TRBJ2-7, with 8 positions matching TRBD1. Germline V gene lookup returns CDR1 SGHTA and CDR2 FQGNSA. This CDR3 has 15 amino acids. Unmatched junction bases numbered 13, after V lost 5 bases and J lost 7 bases. This CDR3 reads CASSPRSGQGREQYF. The CDR3 DNA sequence: TGTGCCAGCAGCCCTCGATCCGGACAGGGCAGGGAGCAGTACTTC.

The chain recombines TRBV21-1 with TRBJ1-1. TRBV21-1 represents a pseudogene. The CDR3 is 17 amino acids. The CDR3, as DNA: TGTGCCAGCAGCCCCCAATATCCCCGCCCTTGGAGCACTGAAGCTTTCTTT. It specifies CASSPQYPRPWSTEAFF.

This chain uses TRBV3-1 (or the pseudogene TRBV3-2) with TRBJ1-3, with D unclear. Germline values: CDR1 LGHDT, CDR2 YNNKEL (reference sequence). V was clipped by 1 base and J by 2 bases, with 6 bases between them. The CDR3 sequence is 14 residues long. The CDR3 region has the DNA TGTGCCAGCAGCCAAGGACTTCCTGGAAACACCATATATTTT. Its translation is CASSQGLPGNTIYF.

The V gene is TRBV19, the J gene TRBJ2-7; tentatively, D is TRBD2 (6 bases). There are 13 residues in the CDR3. Germline CDR1 LNHDA, CDR2 SQIVND (reference sequence). The germline V and J ends were trimmed by 3 bases and 4 bases, with 10 bases remaining between them. The CDR3 sequence: CASSIGGAYEQYF. CDR3 DNA: TGTGCCAGTAGTATTGGAGGGGCTTACGAGCAGTACTTC.

The chain carries TRBV5-1 and TRBJ2-2, with D uncertain. Germline-derived CDR1 and CDR2 are SGHRS and YFSETQ. V lost 2 bases, J lost 4 bases, and 12 bases lay in between. The CDR3 is made up of 15 amino acids. The CDR3 loop reads CASSFPRDGTGELFF. The CDR3 bases are TGCGCCAGCAGCTTCCCCCGCGATGGCACCGGGGAGCTGTTTTTT.

The chain uses TRBV10-3 and TRBJ2-3; 8 bases fit TRBD2. Trimming cost V 9 bases and J 1 base; bases outside gene matches: 3. The length of the CDR3 is 13 residues. Germline V gene data show CDR1 as ENHRY and CDR2 as SYGVKD. The CDR3 nucleotides are TGTGCCATAGGAGCGGGGGGCACAGATACGCAGTATTTT. It is translated as CAIGAGGTDTQYF.

J is TRBJ1-5 and V is TRBV7-2; D gene ambiguous. Between the trimmed V and J ends, which lost 1 base and 4 bases, there was a span of 11 bases. The CDR3 spans 15 residues. CDR1 SGHTA and CDR2 FQGNSA come from the germline V gene. The CDR3 DNA is TGTGCCAGCAGCTTAGGGCAGCCGGGGAATCAGCCCCAGCATTTT. It yields the protein CASSLGQPGNQPQHF.

The rearrangement links TRBV12-3 or TRBV12-4 to TRBJ1-2, with D unresolved. The CDR3 is 13 residues long. Trimming pared 5 bases from V and 7 bases from J, leaving 14 bases between. The CDR3 DNA reads TGTGCCAGCAGTCGGCAGGAATCGAGTGGCTACACCTTC. Translated: CASSRQESSGYTF.

J is TRBJ1-2 and V is TRBV5-1; 9 bases are a match to TRBD1. The CDR3 runs to 17 residues. With 0 bases clipped from V and 6 bases from J, the junction kept 12 bases outside the gene matches. CDR1 is SGHRS and CDR2 is YFSETQ in the germline V gene. CDR3 residues: CASSLAPGQGSPNGYTF. The CDR3 coding sequence is TGCGCCAGCAGCTTGGCGCCGGGACAGGGAAGTCCTAATGGCTACACCTTC.

V is TRBV9 and J is TRBJ2-6, with 8 bases identical to TRBD2. The germline V gene has CDR1 SGDLS and CDR2 YYNGEE. This CDR3 comprises 16 residues. Trimming took 4 bases from V and 4 from J; bases not matched to a gene: 7. In DNA form, the CDR3 reads TGTGCCAGCAGCCGGGAGGGAGGGCCCGGGGCCAACGTCCTGACTTTC. Its translation is CASSREGGPGANVLTF.

This chain uses TRBV6-5 with TRBJ1-6; 7 bases match TRBD1. Per germline, CDR1 MNHEY and CDR2 SVGAGI. This CDR3 has 13 residues. V shed 6 bases, J shed 13 bases, and the junction held 9 bases outside the gene matches. The CDR3 is CASSSDRVKPLHF. In nucleotides, the CDR3 is TGTGCCAGCAGCTCCGACAGGGTTAAGCCCCTCCACTTT.

The gene calls are TRBV11-1 and TRBJ2-3, with a weak D call TRBD2 (7 bases). Trimming removed 5 bases at V and 8 bases at J, with 20 bases between. The CDR3 extends over 15 amino acids. The germline V gene has CDR1 SGHAT and CDR2 FQDESV (reference sequence). This chain's CDR3 is CASSPRRGPEGTQYF. CDR3 DNA: TGTGCCAGCAGCCCCCGGCGGGGGCCTGAAGGTACGCAGTATTTT.

V usage is TRBV28 and J usage is TRBJ1-1; D is ambiguous. CDR1 and CDR2 from the germline V gene are MDHEN and SYDVKM. This CDR3 spans 15 amino acids. V lost 8 bases and J 1 base, leaving 17 bases between the germline ends. The CDR3 DNA reads TGTGCCAGCCTGTTAGGAGGCGCAAGGAACACTGAAGCTTTCTTT. Amino acid sequence: CASLLGGARNTEAFF.

The J gene is TRBJ2-2, the V gene TRBV7-6; 7 bases align to TRBD2. CDR3 length: 15 residues. The V gene's germline CDR1 is SGHVS and CDR2 FNYEAQ. The V and J ends lost 0 bases and 7 bases, in that order; junction bases with no gene match: 5. This chain's CDR3 is CASSLAQGGNGELFF. Here the CDR3 DNA reads TGTGCCAGCAGCTTAGCGCAGGGAGGGAACGGGGAGCTGTTTTTT.

The rearrangement uses TRBV19 and TRBJ2-1; 10 bases are shared with TRBD1. This CDR3 region has 13 residues. Germline lookup yields CDR1 LNHDA and CDR2 SQIVND (reference sequence). The V gene end was trimmed by 8 bases and the J gene end by 7 bases; junction bases not matched to a gene: 5. This chain's CDR3 is CASADRGANEQFF. CDR3 DNA: TGTGCCAGTGCGGACAGGGGGGCAAATGAGCAGTTCTTC.

The V and J genes are TRBV29-1 and TRBJ1-1; D is possibly TRBD1 (6 bases). V lost 5 bases and J lost 9, with 16 bases in between. This CDR3 region has 12 residues. Per the germline V gene, CDR1 is SQVTM and CDR2 is ANQGSEA. The CDR3 spells CSVIIRQVQAFF. DNA for the CDR3: TGCAGCGTTATTATACGACAGGTCCAAGCTTTCTTT.

V usage is TRBV10-3 and J usage is TRBJ2-5; tentatively, D is TRBD1 (7 bases). Germline V gives CDR1 ENHRY, CDR2 SYGVKD. The CDR3 spans 18 residues. The V end was cut by 2 bases, the J end by 3 bases, with 22 bases between. The CDR3 reads CAISEGRGRGYREETQYF. The DNA for the CDR3 is TGTGCCATCAGTGAGGGGCGGGGCAGGGGGTATCGAGAAGAGACCCAGTACTTC.

This clone was recorded a few times. The V call is TRBV4-2, the J call TRBJ2-4; tentatively, D is TRBD2 (6 bases). This CDR3 contains 13 residues. Trimming shortened V by 4 bases and J by 15 bases, and 19 bases separated the two germline ends. Germline assignment: CDR1 LGHNA and CDR2 YNFKEQ. CDR3 region: CASSPLDPGLLYF. In nucleotides, the CDR3 is TGTGCCAGCAGCCCCTTGGACCCGGGACTGCTGTACTTC.

V gene TRBV7-2 combines with J gene TRBJ2-2; TRBD1 agrees at 10 bases. This CDR3 contains 16 residues. Germline V gene sequence: CDR1 SGHTA, CDR2 FQGNSA. J gave up 0 bases and V 6 bases, and 4 bases lay outside the gene matches. CDR3 DNA: TGTGCCAGCAGGACAGGGGGCGCTTCGAACACCGGGGAGCTGTTTTTT. It specifies CASRTGGASNTGELFF.